Each of the 26 T cell receptor beta chains below was sequenced from the same sample in a study of PD-L1 blockade in urothelial cancer. This sample's time point: peripheral blood 6 weeks after treatment start. Libraries were prepared by immunoSEQ multiplex PCR; TCRdb keeps only in-frame clonotypes and omits some of them. The table has about 90,000 clones, roughly 80% seen once. The sample consisted of PBMCs, taken around atezolizumab (anti-PD-L1) treatment. Every receptor here comes from a man in his 70s with urothelial cancer.

The chain is built from TRBV9 and TRBJ2-1; 9 bases fit TRBD2. The V and J ends lost 2 bases and 7 bases, in that order; junction bases with no gene match: 13. CDR1 and CDR2 (germline): SGDLS, YYNGEE. The CDR3 covers 17 residues. The CDR3 sequence: CASSVSGGGAMGNEQFF. Here the CDR3 DNA reads TGTGCCAGCAGCGTTAGTGGCGGGGGGGCCATGGGGAATGAGCAGTTCTTC.

The rearrangement joins TRBV28 to TRBJ1-5; 7 bases fit TRBD1. The germline V gene encodes CDR1 MDHEN and CDR2 SYDVKM. V lost 5 bases to trimming and J lost 7 bases; unmatched junction nucleotides: 11. This CDR3 has 15 residues. This CDR3 reads CASSPNDRVGQPQHF. The CDR3 DNA reads TGTGCCAGCAGTCCGAACGACAGGGTTGGACAGCCCCAGCATTTT.

This clone showed up just a few times. The chain links TRBV15 to TRBJ1-2, with TRBD1 as a possible D gene (6 bases). From germline, CDR1 is LNHNV and CDR2 YYDKDF (reference sequence). V lost 0 bases, J lost 6 bases, and 11 bases lay in between. The CDR3 runs 14 residues. In nucleotides, the CDR3 is TGTGCCACCAGCAGAGATATCCAGGGGAATGGCTACACCTTC. Its protein product is CATSRDIQGNGYTF.

V usage is TRBV5-1 and J usage is TRBJ2-3, with D possibly TRBD2 on 6 matching bases. Trimming pared 1 base from V and 2 bases from J, leaving 11 bases between. CDR3 length: 15 residues. Germline V gene sequence: CDR1 SGHRS, CDR2 YFSETQ. The CDR3 DNA is TGCGCCAGCAGCTTGCGGGCGGGGCACACAGATACGCAGTATTTT. This translates into CASSLRAGHTDTQYF.

The chain employs TRBV7-9 and TRBJ1-2, with TRBD1 as a possible D gene (5 bases). This CDR3 has 9 residues. The V end was cut by 10 bases, the J end by 8 bases, with 8 bases between. The germline gives CDR1 SEHNR, CDR2 FQNEAQ (reference sequence). The CDR3 nucleotides are TGTGCCATAGACAGAGGCTACACCTTC. Translating gives CAIDRGYTF.

This chain uses TRBV7-2 with TRBJ2-1; TRBD2 aligns across 7 bases. Trimming cost V 6 bases and J 6 bases; bases outside gene matches: 8. CDR1 and CDR2 from the germline V gene are SGHTA and FQGNSA. The CDR3 spans 14 residues. The CDR3, as DNA: TGTGCCAGCAGTTCCAAGGGAGGGGCCAATGAGCAGTTCTTC. It codes for CASSSKGGANEQFF.

V gene TRBV7-3 combines with J gene TRBJ2-5; D is perhaps TRBD2 (5 bases). The V end lost 1 base, the J end lost 7 bases, and 7 bases lay between the germline ends. CDR3 length: 12 amino acids. Per germline, CDR1 SGHTA and CDR2 FQGTGA. The CDR3 DNA is TGTGCCAGCAGCTTAAGCGAGGGGACCCAGTACTTC. Translating it yields CASSLSEGTQYF. Using reference TRBV7-3 and TRBJ2-5 for the parts outside the CDR3, the full variable domain is GAGVSQTPSNKVTEKGKYVELRCDPISGHTALYWYRQSLGQGPEFLIYFQGTGAADDSGLPNDRFFAVRPEGSVSTLKIQRTERGDSAVYLCASSLSEGTQYFGPGTRLLVL.

The chain is built from TRBV6-6 and TRBJ1-4; D is uncertain. Germline V gives CDR1 MNHNY, CDR2 SVGAGI (reference sequence). CDR3 length: 14 residues. The V gene lost 10 bases and the J gene lost 8 bases, with 20 bases spanning the gap. The CDR3 here is CATGIGNTREKLFF. The CDR3 DNA reads TGTGCCACCGGGATTGGGAACACCCGGGAAAAACTGTTTTTT.

The chain couples TRBV5-6 to TRBJ1-2, with TRBD1 identical over 7 bases. CDR1 and CDR2 (germline): SGHDT, YYEEEE. V dropped 4 bases and J dropped 2; count of bases not matched to a gene: 2. The CDR3 is made up of 13 amino acids. CDR3 nucleotides: TGTGCCAGCAGCGTGGGACAGAACTATGGCTACACCTTC. This codes for CASSVGQNYGYTF.

This rearrangement joins TRBV7-9 to TRBJ2-7, with 7 bases lining up with TRBD2. Germline CDR1 SEHNR, CDR2 FQNEAQ (reference sequence). The CDR3 spans 13 residues. Losses at the gene ends were 11 bases for V and 3 bases for J; bases not matched to a gene: 10. As DNA, the CDR3 is TGTGCCTTTGGGGGGGACCCTGGCTACGAGCAGTACTTC. It is translated as CAFGGDPGYEQYF.

As DNA, the CDR3 is TGTGCCAGCTCCAAAAGGGCGGGGGTGCTCTACAATGAGCAGTTCTTC. It encodes CASSKRAGVLYNEQFF. This chain links TRBV19 with TRBJ2-1, with 7 bases aligning to TRBD2. This CDR3 is built from 16 residues. The V gene's germline CDR1 is LNHDA and CDR2 SQIVND (reference sequence). V gave up 9 bases and J gave up 3 bases; unmatched junction bases: 14.

The chain links TRBV20-1 to TRBJ1-2; a possible D gene is TRBD1 (5 bases). V was cut by 3 bases and J by 7 bases, with 9 bases left in between. Germline CDR1 reads DFQATT; CDR2 reads SNEGSKA (reference sequence). This CDR3 has 11 amino acids. In nucleotides, the CDR3 is TGCAGTGCTAGCGCGGGGCTTGGCTACACCTTC. Residues: CSASAGLGYTF.

This clone was recorded only once. The chain joins TRBV7-2 to TRBJ2-7; possible D gene TRBD2, 5 bases. The CDR3 has 18 residues. The germline V gene encodes CDR1 SGHTA and CDR2 FQGNSA. Between the trimmed V and J ends, which lost 1 base and 2 bases, there was a span of 21 bases. CDR3 residues: CASSLVTAGTLFAYEQYF. CDR3 in DNA: TGTGCCAGCAGCTTAGTGACGGCGGGCACCCTCTTTGCCTACGAGCAGTACTTC. The complete variable domain, with remaining parts taken from reference TRBV7-2 and TRBJ2-7, reads GAGVSQSPSNKVTEKGKDVELRCDPISGHTALYWYRQSLGQGLEFLIYFQGNSAPDKSGLPSDRFSAERTGGSVSTLTIQRTQQEDSAVYLCASSLVTAGTLFAYEQYFGPGTRLTVT.

The table lists this clone with a count of one. The CDR3 reads CASTRQGGEQYF. DNA for the CDR3: TGTGCCAGCACAAGACAGGGCGGCGAGCAGTACTTC. The chain links TRBV6-5 to TRBJ2-7, with 7 bases that match TRBD1. CDR1 and CDR2 from the germline V gene are MNHEY and SVGAGI. V shed 7 bases, J shed 6 bases, and the junction held 6 bases outside the gene matches. The CDR3 has 12 amino acids.

The rearrangement uses TRBV4-3 and TRBJ2-2, with 7 nucleotides matching TRBD2. Unmatched junction bases numbered 9, after V lost 5 bases and J lost 3 bases. The CDR3 consists of 16 residues. From germline, CDR1 is LGHNA and CDR2 YSLEER. CDR3 DNA: TGCGCCAGCAGCGTCACCGGGACTACCTACACCGGGGAGCTGTTTTTT. Amino acids: CASSVTGTTYTGELFF.

The CDR3 nucleotides are TGTGCCAGCAGTGATGGGACAGGGGGAAGCGACTATGGCTACACCTTC. This gives the protein CASSDGTGGSDYGYTF. The gene calls are TRBV2 and TRBJ1-2; 11 bases are a match to TRBD1. Per the germline V gene, CDR1 is SNHLY and CDR2 is FYNNEI. The CDR3 totals 16 residues. V trimming: 3 bases; J trimming: 3 bases; junction bases outside the gene matches: 6.

V usage is TRBV7-6 and J usage is TRBJ2-7; D gene ambiguous. V dropped 1 base and J dropped 2 bases, with 6 bases sitting between them. This CDR3 region has 13 residues. Germline-derived CDR1 and CDR2 are SGHVS and FNYEAQ. CDR3 amino acids: CASSLESAYEQYF. The DNA of the CDR3 is TGTGCCAGCAGCTTAGAGTCAGCCTACGAGCAGTACTTC.

The chain combines TRBV6-6 with TRBJ1-2; possible D gene TRBD1, 6 bases. V was cut by 0 bases and J by 2 bases, with 10 bases left in between. The CDR3 length is 15 residues. Germline-derived CDR1 and CDR2 are MNHNY and SVGAGI (reference sequence). As DNA, the CDR3 is TGTGCCAGCAGTTACTCCTCAGGGGCCAACTATGGCTACACCTTC. Translated: CASSYSSGANYGYTF.

The J gene is TRBJ1-1, the V gene TRBV6-5; D unclear. Looked up from germline, CDR1 is MNHEY and CDR2 is SVGAGI. CDR3 length: 13 residues. V was cut by 5 bases and J by 9 bases, with 16 bases left in between. DNA of the CDR3: TGTGCCAGCAGTAAACTCGAGGCGCATAAAGCTTTCTTT. Encoded protein: CASSKLEAHKAFF.

This chain links TRBV21-1 with TRBJ2-1; the D call in the table, TRBD1, was not verified against the DNA. TRBV21-1 is annotated as a pseudogene. The CDR3 runs to 16 residues. CDR3 nucleotide sequence: TGTGCCAGCAGCAAAATCTGGGACAACTCCTACAATGAGCAGTTCTTC. Protein: CASSKIWDNSYNEQFF.

This clone occurred once. The chain recombines TRBV28 with TRBJ2-5; D is possibly TRBD2 (6 bases). Germline CDR1 is MDHEN and CDR2 is SYDVKM. This CDR3 region has 15 residues. V was shortened by 5 bases and J by 6 bases, with 19 bases between the two germline ends. The CDR3 region is CASSVPGTQVKTQYF. The CDR3 DNA reads as TGTGCCAGCAGTGTACCCGGGACTCAAGTGAAGACCCAGTACTTC.

This clone was counted at least ten times. This chain uses TRBV5-1 with TRBJ1-2; 11 bases fit TRBD1. This CDR3 has 15 residues. The germline V gene has CDR1 SGHRS and CDR2 YFSETQ. J gave up 4 bases and V 3 bases, and 5 bases lay outside the gene matches. CDR3 amino acids: CASSWGQGDGYGYTF. The CDR3 coding sequence is TGCGCCAGCAGCTGGGGACAGGGGGATGGCTATGGCTACACCTTC.

By share, this clone counts as medium-sized. CDR3 nucleotides: TGTGCCAGCAGCTTAGCTGGGGCGTATTCACCCCTCCACTTT. Protein product: CASSLAGAYSPLHF. The rearrangement joins TRBV5-4 to TRBJ1-6; a weak D match, TRBD1 (5 bases). The germline CDR1 and CDR2 sequences are SGHNT and YYREEE (reference sequence). Trimming took 2 bases from V and 8 from J, leaving 11 bases between them. The CDR3 spans 14 residues.

The chain combines TRBV9 with TRBJ2-3; 13 nucleotides match TRBD2. The germline V gene encodes CDR1 SGDLS and CDR2 YYNGEE. The CDR3 is 18 residues long. V lost 0 bases, J lost 6 bases, and 10 bases stayed unmatched. This chain's CDR3 is CASSVVGLAGPRTDTQYF. CDR3 sequence (DNA): TGTGCCAGCAGCGTAGTGGGACTAGCGGGGCCGAGGACCGATACGCAGTATTTT.

J is TRBJ2-1 and V is TRBV19; possible D gene TRBD1, 6 bases. The germline gives CDR1 LNHDA, CDR2 SQIVND (reference sequence). V was clipped by 7 bases and J by 9 bases, with 10 bases between them. The CDR3 sequence is 11 residues long. The CDR3 loop reads CASKQGAEQFF. As DNA, the CDR3 is TGTGCCAGTAAACAGGGCGCTGAGCAGTTCTTC.

The chain couples TRBV28 to TRBJ2-7; 10 bases are shared with TRBD2. The CDR3 has 16 amino acids. The germline V gene has CDR1 MDHEN and CDR2 SYDVKM. With V trimmed by 0 bases and J by 6 bases, 8 bases remained unmatched. Here the CDR3 DNA reads TGTGCCAGCAGTTTATGGCTAGCGGGAGAAAAAGGCGAGCAGTACTTC. It encodes CASSLWLAGEKGEQYF.